This T cell receptor (beta chain) was recovered during a study of blood T cell repertoires in COVID-19. The overall study: The United States, Italy and Spain supplied acute and convalescent COVID-19 samples. In each case, the material was cDNA or gDNA derived from T cells, B-cell-depleted T cells, or PBMCs.

The CDR3 consists of 18 residues. From germline, CDR1 is SSHAT and CDR2 FNYEAQ (reference sequence). A remark on this clone: Its ends do not fully match the called genes, so a read error is possible.

The Seattle patients joined while their infection was active and were tracked longitudinally afterward. Per the original methods: Reference gene primer amplification in the assay estimated nucleated cell counts. TCRdb keeps only in-frame clones here, not all; method: immunoSEQ multiplex PCR. V, J and clone size reflect that table, while D and trimming were determined from the DNA. The sample holds more than 350,000 clones, approximately 88% seen once. Material: peripheral blood. The chain joins TRBV7-7 to TRBJ2-6, with TRBD1 matching over 7 bases. This TCR came from a woman in her 30s with COVID-19, enrolled during active disease. Written as DNA, the CDR3 is TGTGCTAGCAGCGACCCGACAGGGACCCATCCTGGGGCCAACGTCCTGACTTTC. Translation: CASSDPTGTHPGANVLTF.